Presented here are 8 T cell receptor beta chains from one specimen sequenced in a study of cytomegalovirus exposure and HLA in healthy donors. Amplification used 60 Vbeta primers and 13 Jbeta primers. Libraries were prepared by immunoSEQ multiplex PCR; TCRdb keeps only in-frame clonotypes and omits some of them. This table holds approximately 110,000 clones. Sequencing input: PBMCs. These receptors originate from a middle-aged man in good health and CMV-seronegative.

The chain uses TRBV7-2 and TRBJ2-6, with 7 nucleotides matching TRBD1. Losses at the gene ends were 4 bases for V and 0 bases for J; bases not matched to a gene: 12. Germline CDR1 SGHTA, CDR2 FQGNSA. CDR3 size: 19 residues. CDR3 amino acids: CASSSSRTGYSSGANVLTF. The CDR3 DNA is TGTGCCAGCAGCTCTTCGCGGACAGGTTACAGCTCTGGGGCCAACGTCCTGACTTTC.

The rearrangement joins TRBV11-2 to TRBJ2-7; possible D gene TRBD2, 6 bases. This CDR3 has 14 amino acids. Germline V gives CDR1 SGHAT, CDR2 FQNNGV. Trimming took off 0 bases at V and 9 bases at J, with 15 bases between the two ends. The CDR3 DNA sequence: TGTGCCAGCAGCTTAGAACTAGCAACGGGGGTGCAGTACTTC. Translated, it gives CASSLELATGVQYF.

V gene TRBV6-1 combines with J gene TRBJ1-5; 7 nucleotides line up with TRBD1. The germline V gene encodes CDR1 MNHNS and CDR2 SASEGT. Trimming removed 0 bases from V and 6 bases from J; junction bases left unmatched: 5. The CDR3 totals 15 residues. CDR3 region: CASSEAPDRTQPQHF. The CDR3 nucleotides read TGTGCCAGCAGTGAAGCCCCGGACAGGACTCAGCCCCAGCATTTT.

The rearrangement joins TRBV10-3 to TRBJ2-7, with 9 bases identical to TRBD1. V lost 4 bases and J lost 0; bases outside the gene matches: 7. The CDR3 sequence is 16 residues long. Looked up from germline, CDR1 is ENHRY and CDR2 is SYGVKD. In DNA form, the CDR3 reads TGTGCCATCAGTGCTATCGGACAGGGGCGCTCCTACGAGCAGTACTTC. As protein: CAISAIGQGRSYEQYF.

The chain uses TRBV6-5 and TRBJ2-7; the D gene is possibly TRBD2 (5 bases). The CDR3 runs to 13 residues. V gave up 6 bases and J gave up 4 bases, with 13 bases separating them. CDR1 MNHEY and CDR2 SVGAGI come from the germline V gene. As DNA, the CDR3 is TGTGCCAGCAGCCGCGTGGCGGGTTACGAGCAGTACTTC. Its translation: CASSRVAGYEQYF.

The CDR3 spells CASSQDLLAGVRVYEQYF. In DNA form, the CDR3 reads TGCGCCAGCAGCCAAGACCTCTTAGCGGGAGTACGGGTATACGAGCAGTACTTC. V and J are TRBV4-1 and TRBJ2-7; 9 nucleotides align to TRBD2. After removal of 0 bases from V and 4 bases from J, the junction contained 13 bases not matched to a gene. The germline V gene has CDR1 MGHRA and CDR2 YSYEKL. The CDR3 contains 18 residues.

The chain links TRBV28 to TRBJ1-1; a possible D gene is TRBD1 (5 bases). The CDR3 spans 14 residues. CDR1 and CDR2 (germline): MDHEN, SYDVKM. V was trimmed by 5 bases and J by 5 bases, leaving 15 bases between them. The CDR3 protein is CASSPSGGYTEAFF. The CDR3 region has the DNA TGTGCCAGCAGTCCAAGCGGGGGATATACTGAAGCTTTCTTT.

V and J are TRBV29-1 and TRBJ2-7; D is unclear. Germline V gene sequence: CDR1 SQVTM, CDR2 ANQGSEA. Trimming shortened V by 6 bases and J by 3 bases, and 6 bases separated the two germline ends. The CDR3 runs to 10 residues. The CDR3 here is CSVGDYEQYF. The CDR3 DNA follows: TGCAGCGTGGGCGACTACGAGCAGTACTTC.